These 2 T cell receptor beta chains were all obtained from the same sample, sequenced in a study of blood T cell repertoires in COVID-19. Libraries were prepared by immunoSEQ multiplex PCR; TCRdb keeps only in-frame clonotypes and omits some of them. Of around 50,000 clones listed, about nine tenths are singletons. Sequencing input: peripheral blood. These receptors all come from a human donor in a cohort sampled during active COVID-19.

The rearrangement uses TRBV2 and TRBJ1-5; the D is unclear. CDR1 and CDR2 from the germline V gene are SNHLY and FYNNEI. Trimming cost V 3 bases and J 2 bases, with 5 bases left between them. The CDR3 is made up of 13 amino acids. The CDR3 sequence: CASSEIGNQPQHF. The DNA of the CDR3 is TGTGCCAGCAGTGAGATAGGCAATCAGCCCCAGCATTTT.

The V gene is TRBV15, the J gene TRBJ2-2; a possible D gene is TRBD2 (5 bases). CDR3 size: 12 residues. From germline, CDR1 is LNHNV and CDR2 YYDKDF (reference sequence). The V and J ends lost 7 bases and 5 bases respectively, with 8 bases between them. The CDR3 sequence: CATTTGTGELFF. CDR3 nucleotide sequence: TGTGCCACCACCACGGGGACCGGGGAGCTGTTTTTT.